This T cell receptor beta chain was observed in a study of cytomegalovirus exposure and HLA in healthy donors. Study-wide points: When a later analysis compared HLA-associated TCR beta chains with equally common others, the HLA-associated chains turned out to be more clonally expanded and to have lower generation probabilities. In a later analysis, at a false discovery rate of 0.05, about 16,000 TCR beta sequences matched HLA alleles.

Concerning this clone: Its antigen is unidentified.

13 Jbeta primers and 60 Vbeta primers were used for the PCR. Here immunoSEQ multiplex PCR was the method, and the copy in TCRdb shows in-frame clones only, minus some. The table shows tens of thousands of clones, with roughly two thirds occurring only once. The donors gave bone marrow, and they were healthy. Nominal health characterized the donors when sampled, though unrecorded immune exposures were likely. CDR1 SGHNT and CDR2 YYREEE come from the germline V gene (reference sequence). V gave up 4 bases and J gave up 4 bases; unmatched junction bases: 13. The CDR3 has 17 residues. V is TRBV5-4 and J is TRBJ2-2; TRBD2 matches 7 bases. This clonotype was obtained from a male donor in good health and CMV-seropositive. Sequences were obtained from PBMCs. The CDR3 reads CASSPRTGGLITGELFF. DNA of the CDR3: TGTGCCAGCAGCCCCCGCACGGGGGGTTTAATCACCGGGGAGCTGTTTTTT.